This passage covers 11 T cell receptor beta chains from one sample sequenced in a study of ipilimumab plus nivolumab after autologous stem cell transplantation. Repertoires were generated with immunoSEQ multiplex PCR, while TCRdb's copy carries only in-frame clones and drops some. The sample includes about 15,000 clones, 71% of them seen just once. The sequencing here drew on PBMCs, taken in a trial of ipilimumab plus nivolumab as post-transplant consolidation. The receptors originated from a male donor with diffuse large B-cell lymphoma.

The chain has TRBV6-5 and TRBJ1-2; a possible D gene is TRBD1 (6 bases). V gave up 5 bases and J gave up 8 bases, with 15 bases separating them. Germline assignment: CDR1 MNHEY and CDR2 SVGAGI. This CDR3 comprises 13 residues. CDR3 sequence reads: CASSNDRLDGYTF. In DNA, the CDR3 is TGTGCCAGCAGTAATGACAGGCTTGACGGCTACACCTTC.

This chain joins TRBV5-1 and TRBJ2-5; 8 positions match TRBD2. There are 15 residues in the CDR3. The trim removed 2 bases at V and 5 bases at J, leaving 8 bases unmatched. Per germline, CDR1 SGHRS and CDR2 YFSETQ. The CDR3 here is CASSLVGGASETQYF. CDR3 bases: TGCGCCAGCAGCTTAGTCGGGGGGGCCTCGGAGACCCAGTACTTC.

Only a few counts were recorded for this clone. The chain couples TRBV5-1 to TRBJ2-1; 10 positions match TRBD2. CDR1 and CDR2 from the germline V gene are SGHRS and YFSETQ. CDR3 size: 17 residues. The V segment lost 3 bases and the J segment 3 bases; nucleotides outside the gene matches: 9. The CDR3 loop reads CASSWGLASDGYNEQFF. CDR3 nucleotides: TGCGCCAGCAGCTGGGGACTAGCGAGCGATGGCTACAATGAGCAGTTCTTC.

This chain connects TRBV7-3 to TRBJ2-2; 8 nucleotides match TRBD1. V dropped 5 bases and J dropped 5; count of bases not matched to a gene: 13. The CDR3 has 17 amino acids. CDR1 SGHTA and CDR2 FQGTGA come from the germline V gene. The CDR3 DNA sequence: TGTGCCAGCAGCCCAAGGACAGGGCTAATCAGGACCGGGGAGCTGTTTTTT. As protein: CASSPRTGLIRTGELFF.

The V call is TRBV4-2, the J call TRBJ2-1; D is unclear. Germline CDR1 is LGHNA and CDR2 is YNFKEQ. This CDR3 region has 13 residues. V gave up 2 bases and J gave up 8 bases, with 10 bases separating them. This CDR3 is CASSQSVRDEQFF. The DNA of the CDR3 is TGTGCCAGCAGCCAAAGTGTAAGGGATGAGCAGTTCTTC.

V is TRBV7-8 and J is TRBJ2-7; no definite D call. Germline V gene sequence: CDR1 SGHVS, CDR2 FQNEAQ. V lost 5 bases, J lost 5 bases, and 10 bases lay in between. The CDR3 totals 12 residues. The CDR3 spells CASSPTANEQYF. The CDR3 DNA reads TGTGCCAGCAGCCCAACCGCAAACGAGCAGTACTTC.

The chain has TRBV10-1 and TRBJ1-1; the D gene is possibly TRBD1 (6 bases). V lost 3 bases, J lost 6 bases, and 11 bases lay in between. Germline lookup yields CDR1 WNHNN and CDR2 SYGVQD (reference sequence). The CDR3 consists of 13 residues. The CDR3 region is CASSDRGYAEAFF. The CDR3 nucleotides are TGCGCCAGCAGTGACAGGGGTTACGCTGAAGCTTTCTTT.

The J gene is TRBJ2-7, the V gene TRBV10-3; D remains unclear. V was cut by 4 bases and J by 7 bases, with 14 bases left in between. This CDR3 has 13 amino acids. Germline CDR1 and CDR2: ENHRY and SYGVKD. The CDR3 region is CAISGKGVGEQYF. CDR3 nucleotides: TGTGCCATCAGTGGGAAGGGTGTGGGGGAGCAGTACTTC.

This clone was picked up a small number of times. V is TRBV30 and J is TRBJ1-2, with unresolved D. CDR1 and CDR2 from the germline V gene are GTSNPN and SVGIG (reference sequence). The CDR3 totals 12 residues. V gave up 0 bases and J gave up 8 bases, with 10 bases separating them. The CDR3 region is CAWSVGPLGYTF. The CDR3 nucleotides read TGTGCCTGGAGTGTAGGGCCCTTGGGCTACACCTTC.

The chain couples TRBV14 to TRBJ1-2; perhaps TRBD1 as D (5 bases). This CDR3 spans 15 amino acids. V was shortened by 4 bases and J by 3 bases, with 15 bases between the two germline ends. CDR1 SGHDN and CDR2 FVKESK come from the germline V gene. The CDR3, as DNA: TGTGCCAGCAGCCGCCTAAGGGGCGGGGACTATGGCTACACCTTC. Protein: CASSRLRGGDYGYTF.

The chain recombines TRBV19 with TRBJ1-1; a possible D gene is TRBD1 (5 bases). Per the germline V gene, CDR1 is LNHDA and CDR2 is SQIVND (reference sequence). V was clipped by 3 bases and J by 3 bases, with 8 bases between them. This CDR3 has 13 residues. The CDR3 bases are TGTGCCAGTAGTATCGCGGGGGACACTGAAGCTTTCTTT. It is translated as CASSIAGDTEAFF.